Listed below are T cell receptor beta chains from one sample, sequenced in a study of CD8 T cells in Susac syndrome. Each CDR3 protein is one row after TCRdb ran MiXCR on the immunoSEQ multiplex PCR reads. The sample carries about 160,000 distinct CDR3 sequences, approximately 94% recorded once. Source material: CD4+ T cells from PBMCs. These receptors were obtained from a human donor with multiple sclerosis. Each CDR3 is given with its conserved first and last residue. D genes are given only for firm matches. The size field is filled for only some rows; it gives once, few, many or a size class.

abundance	v_gene	j_gene	d_gene	CDR3aa	CDR3nt
.	TRBV11-2	TRBJ2-4	.	CASSLGNIQYF	TGTGCCAGCAGCTTAGGAAACATTCAGTACTTC
.	TRBV5-6	TRBJ2-6	.	CASSPWPGTGANVLTF	TGTGCCAGCAGCCCTTGGCCAGGGACCGGGGCCAACGTCCTGACTTTC
.	TRBV6-1	TRBJ1-2	TRBD1	CASRAGGGRGSYGYTF	TGTGCCAGCAGAGCAGGGGGCGGTCGTGGTAGCTATGGCTACACCTTC
.	TRBV2	TRBJ1-2	TRBD1	CASSERRTGTSGYTF	TGTGCCAGCAGTGAACGAAGGACAGGCACGTCTGGCTACACCTTC
.	TRBV12-3/TRBV12-4	TRBJ1-5	TRBD1	CASSRRQGAYSNQPQHF	TGTGCCAGCAGTAGAAGACAGGGGGCATATAGCAATCAGCCCCAGCATTTT
.	TRBV3-1	TRBJ2-3	.	CASSQSERAQYF	TGTGCCAGCAGCCAATCTGAGAGAGCGCAGTATTTT
.	TRBV2	TRBJ2-7	TRBD1	CASHRKTGDEQYF	TGTGCCAGCCACCGTAAAACAGGGGACGAGCAGTACTTC
.	TRBV21-1	TRBJ2-7	.	CASSSLSARTSGSYEQYF	TGTGCCAGCAGCTCCCTATCAGCCCGGACTAGCGGGAGTTACGAGCAGTACTTC
.	TRBV7-2	TRBJ2-6	.	CASSLGLSGANVLTF	TGTGCCAGCAGCTTAGGGTTGTCTGGGGCCAACGTCCTGACTTTC
few	TRBV6-2/TRBV6-3	TRBJ1-1	TRBD1	CASSYQGGTEAFF	TGTGCCAGCAGTTACCAGGGGGGCACTGAAGCTTTCTTT
few	TRBV12-3/TRBV12-4	TRBJ2-1	TRBD2	CASRLAGANEQFF	TGTGCCAGCAGGCTAGCGGGAGCCAATGAGCAGTTCTTC
.	TRBV19	TRBJ2-5	TRBD2	CASTATSGRQETQYF	TGTGCCAGTACCGCGACTAGCGGGCGCCAAGAGACCCAGTACTTC
.	TRBV9	TRBJ1-2	.	CASSVVTGANYGYTF	TGTGCCAGCAGCGTAGTAACAGGAGCTAACTATGGCTACACCTTC
.	TRBV4-3	TRBJ2-7	TRBD2	CASSRGGTSGSYEQYF	TGCGCCAGCAGCCGGGGAGGGACTAGCGGTTCCTACGAGCAGTACTTC
few	TRBV29-1	TRBJ1-5	.	CSAAKDSGQPQHF	TGCAGCGCCGCTAAGGATTCGGGTCAGCCCCAGCATTTT
.	TRBV28	TRBJ2-2	TRBD1	CASSSTGYTGELFF	TGTGCCAGCAGTTCGACAGGGTACACCGGGGAGCTGTTTTTT
.	TRBV29-1	TRBJ1-1	.	CSVADRNTEAFF	TGCAGCGTTGCAGACAGGAACACTGAAGCTTTCTTT
.	TRBV6-5	TRBJ1-2	.	CASSYQGGGGLYGYTF	TGTGCCAGCAGTTACCAAGGGGGTGGTGGCCTCTATGGCTACACCTTC
.	TRBV20-1	TRBJ2-7	TRBD2	CSARESGRTYEQYF	TGCAGTGCTAGAGAGAGCGGGAGAACGTACGAGCAGTACTTC
.	TRBV28	TRBJ2-5	TRBD2	CASSPPDGLAGAHLGEVQYF	TGTGCCAGCAGTCCCCCCGACGGACTAGCGGGAGCCCACCTGGGGGAGGTCCAGTACTTC
.	TRBV7-2	TRBJ1-3	.	CASSLVRGNTIYF	TGTGCCAGCAGCTTGGTCAGGGGAAACACCATATATTTT
.	TRBV7-9	TRBJ2-7	.	CASSLTPGKKSEQYF	TGTGCCAGCAGTTTAACCCCAGGGAAGAAAAGCGAGCAGTACTTC
.	TRBV6-6	TRBJ2-1	.	CASNMDQWDNEQFF	TGTGCCAGCAATATGGACCAGTGGGACAATGAGCAGTTCTTC
.	TRBV19	TRBJ2-3	TRBD1	CASTRGGQNPLTQYF	TGTGCCAGTACCCGAGGGGGCCAGAACCCCTTAACGCAGTATTTT
.	TRBV27	TRBJ1-4	.	CASSGGGNEKLFF	TGTGCCAGCAGTGGGGGCGGGAATGAAAAACTGTTTTTT
.	TRBV7-9	TRBJ2-1	TRBD2	CATLPLAGVSYNEQFF	TGTGCCACTCTACCCCTAGCGGGAGTTTCCTACAATGAGCAGTTCTTC
.	TRBV20-1	TRBJ1-2	.	CSASHQEPNYGYTF	TGCAGTGCTTCCCACCAGGAGCCGAACTATGGCTACACCTTC
.	TRBV20-1	TRBJ2-3	.	CSARMGARTDTQYF	TGCAGTGCACGCATGGGGGCCCGCACAGATACGCAGTATTTT
.	TRBV19	TRBJ1-5	TRBD1	CASSSRDRNQPQHF	TGTGCCAGTAGTTCCCGGGACAGGAATCAGCCCCAGCATTTT
.	TRBV6-5	TRBJ1-6	.	CASSYPNSPLHF	TGTGCCAGCAGTTACCCGAATTCACCCCTCCACTTT
.	TRBV6-1	TRBJ1-1	.	CASSVGQMNTEAFF	TGTGCCAGCAGTGTGGGGCAGATGAACACTGAAGCTTTCTTT
.	TRBV5-1	TRBJ2-6	.	CASSLVADGANVLTF	TGCGCCAGCAGCTTGGTTGCAGATGGGGCCAACGTCCTGACTTTC
.	TRBV30	TRBJ1-5	.	CAWSVLSQQPQHF	TGTGCCTGGAGTGTACTAAGTCAACAGCCCCAGCATTTT
.	TRBV29-1	TRBJ2-3	TRBD1	CSVPMTGTDTQYF	TGCAGCGTCCCCATGACAGGGACCGATACGCAGTATTTT
.	TRBV5-1	TRBJ2-5	TRBD2	CASRRSGLAGGQETQYF	TGCGCCAGCAGGAGGTCGGGGCTAGCGGGAGGCCAAGAGACCCAGTACTTC
.	TRBV12-3/TRBV12-4	TRBJ2-2	.	CASSFGGSGAGELFF	TGTGCCAGCAGTTTCGGTGGGAGTGGGGCCGGGGAGCTGTTTTTT
.	TRBV15	TRBJ1-1	.	CATSGGGSSTEAFF	TGTGCCACCAGCGGGGGGGGGAGTTCGACTGAAGCTTTCTTT
.	TRBV30	TRBJ2-7	TRBD2	CAWSVGGSLYEQYF	TGTGCCTGGAGTGTAGGCGGGAGTCTCTACGAGCAGTACTTC
once	TRBV7-2	TRBJ2-7	.	CASSPQGGTYEQYF	TGTGCCAGCAGTCCACAGGGAGGAACCTACGAGCAGTACTTC
.	TRBV6-6	TRBJ1-3	.	CASSSLLSPGNTIYF	TGTGCCAGCAGTTCCCTCCTATCACCTGGAAACACCATATATTTT
once	TRBV12-3/TRBV12-4	TRBJ2-1	.	CASSLPPGEQFF	TGTGCCAGCAGTCTTCCCCCCGGTGAGCAGTTCTTC
.	TRBV4-1	TRBJ2-3	.	CASSQASAGTSTDTQYF	TGCGCCAGCAGCCAAGCCTCGGCAGGGACGAGCACAGATACGCAGTATTTT
once	TRBV29-1	TRBJ1-5	.	CSVAEVLLGRHQPQHF	TGCAGCGTTGCGGAGGTTTTGTTAGGGAGGCATCAGCCCCAGCATTTT
.	TRBV6-1	TRBJ2-1	TRBD1	CASSGRDRASYNEQFF	TGTGCCAGCAGTGGCCGGGACAGGGCGTCCTACAATGAGCAGTTCTTC
.	TRBV2	TRBJ1-2	.	CASSEGVYYGYTF	TGTGCCAGCAGTGAAGGGGTGTACTATGGCTACACCTTC
.	TRBV2	TRBJ2-3	TRBD1	CASIKGGGPTKNTDTQYF	TGTGCCAGCATTAAAGGGGGCGGACCAACCAAAAACACAGATACGCAGTATTTT
.	TRBV4-2	TRBJ2-7	.	CASSQRPGEYEQYF	TGTGCCAGCAGCCAGCGCCCCGGGGAGTACGAGCAGTACTTC
.	TRBV20-1	TRBJ2-3	TRBD2	CSAEVPSGGGGSTDTQYF	TGCAGTGCGGAGGTCCCTAGCGGGGGGGGTGGGAGCACAGATACGCAGTATTTT
few	TRBV5-4	TRBJ2-7	TRBD2	CASSSRTSGSYEQYF	TGTGCCAGCAGCTCTAGGACTAGCGGGAGTTACGAGCAGTACTTC
.	TRBV4-2	TRBJ2-7	TRBD2	CASSQGTSGRRNEQYF	TGTGCCAGCAGCCAAGGGACTAGCGGGAGGAGGAACGAGCAGTACTTC
.	TRBV19	TRBJ2-6	.	CASSLPYGSGANVLTF	TGTGCCAGTAGTCTCCCCTACGGCTCTGGGGCCAACGTCCTGACTTTC
.	TRBV19	TRBJ2-1	.	CASSITSADEQFF	TGTGCCAGTAGTATAACTAGTGCGGATGAGCAGTTCTTC
.	TRBV6-6	TRBJ1-4	.	CASSPSAGYGEKLFF	TGTGCCAGCAGTCCGAGCGCTGGTTATGGGGAAAAACTGTTTTTT
.	TRBV6-5	TRBJ2-7	TRBD1	CASGSRGLYEQYF	TGTGCCAGCGGATCCAGGGGGCTCTACGAGCAGTACTTC